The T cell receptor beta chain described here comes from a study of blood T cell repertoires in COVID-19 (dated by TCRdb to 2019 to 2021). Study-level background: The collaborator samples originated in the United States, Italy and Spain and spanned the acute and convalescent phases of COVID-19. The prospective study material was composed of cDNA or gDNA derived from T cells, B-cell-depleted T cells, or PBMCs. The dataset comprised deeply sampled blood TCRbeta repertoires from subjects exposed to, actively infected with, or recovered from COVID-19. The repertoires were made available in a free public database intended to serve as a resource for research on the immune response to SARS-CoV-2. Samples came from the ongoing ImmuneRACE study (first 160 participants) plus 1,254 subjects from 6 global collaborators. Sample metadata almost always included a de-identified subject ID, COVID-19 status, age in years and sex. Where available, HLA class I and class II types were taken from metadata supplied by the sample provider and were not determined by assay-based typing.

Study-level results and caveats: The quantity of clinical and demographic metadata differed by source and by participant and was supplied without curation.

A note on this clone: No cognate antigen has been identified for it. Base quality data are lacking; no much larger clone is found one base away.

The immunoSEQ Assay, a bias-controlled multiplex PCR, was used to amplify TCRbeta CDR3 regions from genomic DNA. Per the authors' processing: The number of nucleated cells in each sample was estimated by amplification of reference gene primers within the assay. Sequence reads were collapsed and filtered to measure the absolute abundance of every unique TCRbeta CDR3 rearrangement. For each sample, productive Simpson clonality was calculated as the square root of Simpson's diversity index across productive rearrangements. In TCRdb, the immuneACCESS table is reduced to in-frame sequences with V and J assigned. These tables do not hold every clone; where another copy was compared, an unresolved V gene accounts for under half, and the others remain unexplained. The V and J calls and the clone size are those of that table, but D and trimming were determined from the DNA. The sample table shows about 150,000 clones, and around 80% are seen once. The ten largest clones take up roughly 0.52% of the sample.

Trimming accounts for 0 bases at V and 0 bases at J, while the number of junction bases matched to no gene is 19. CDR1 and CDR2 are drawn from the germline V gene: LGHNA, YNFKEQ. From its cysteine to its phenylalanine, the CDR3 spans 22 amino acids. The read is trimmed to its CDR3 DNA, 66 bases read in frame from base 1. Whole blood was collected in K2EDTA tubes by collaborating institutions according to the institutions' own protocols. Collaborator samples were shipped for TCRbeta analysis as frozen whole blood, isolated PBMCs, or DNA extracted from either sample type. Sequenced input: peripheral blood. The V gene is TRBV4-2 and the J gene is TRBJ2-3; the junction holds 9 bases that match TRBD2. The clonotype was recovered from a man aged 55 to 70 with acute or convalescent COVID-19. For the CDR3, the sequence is CASSQDPEFRSGGQASTDTQYF. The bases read TGTGCCAGCAGCCAAGATCCGGAATTTAGGAGCGGGGGGCAAGCTAGCACAGATACGCAGTATTTT.